This T cell receptor (beta chain) was obtained from a study of CD8+ T cells in alopecia areata. Findings of the study overall: On tofacitinib, scalp clonality and expanded CD8+ clones among top 100 fell significantly. Scalp lesions, especially in alopecia totalis/universalis, had higher clonality than normal scalp.

Regarding treatment: oral pan-JAK inhibitor, 5-10 mg twice daily. This clone was seen a single time. Its antigen is still unknown. cDNA reverse transcribed from extracted RNA served as the sequencing template. The assay was immunoSEQ multiplex PCR, and TCRdb's table has in-frame clones only and misses some. The sample shows 130,000 to 150,000 clones, 65% to 90% of them seen only once. This TCR was recovered from a human donor with alopecia areata. This material consisted of CD8+ T cells sorted from blood, taken at week 4, from a patient treated with tofacitinib.

In DNA, the CDR3 is TGTGCCAGTAGTATGGGACACTCCTACGAGCAGTACTTC. It yields the protein CASSMGHSYEQYF. V gene TRBV19 combines with J gene TRBJ2-7, with D possibly being TRBD1 (6 bases). The V end was cut by 3 bases, the J end by 0 bases, with 6 bases between. The CDR3 runs 13 residues. Germline values: CDR1 LNHDA, CDR2 SQIVND (reference sequence). Full variable domain (missing parts from reference TRBV19 and TRBJ2-7): DGGITQSPKYLFRKEGQNVTLSCEQNLNHDAMYWYRQDPGQGLRLIYYSQIVNDFQKGDIAEGYSVSREKKESFPLTVTSAQKNPTAFYLCASSMGHSYEQYFGPGTRLTVT.